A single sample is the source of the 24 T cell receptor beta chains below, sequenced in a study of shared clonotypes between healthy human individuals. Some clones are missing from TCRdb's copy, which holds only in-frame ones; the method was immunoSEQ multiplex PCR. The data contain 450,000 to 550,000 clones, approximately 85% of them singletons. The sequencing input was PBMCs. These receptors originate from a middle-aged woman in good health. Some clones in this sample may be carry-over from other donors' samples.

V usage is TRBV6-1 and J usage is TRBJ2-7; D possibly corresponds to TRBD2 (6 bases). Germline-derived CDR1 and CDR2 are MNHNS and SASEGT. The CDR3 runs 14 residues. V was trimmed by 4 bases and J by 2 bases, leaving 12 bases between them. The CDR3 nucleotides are TGTGCCAGCAGTGTCCGGGACTTCACCTACGAGCAGTACTTC. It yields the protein CASSVRDFTYEQYF.

The CDR3 sequence is CASSSPRDSHNEQFF. CDR3 DNA sequence: TGTGCCAGCAGTTCTCCCCGGGACAGTCACAATGAGCAGTTCTTC. The genes are TRBV6-5 and TRBJ2-1; 7 positions agree with TRBD1. The V gene end was trimmed by 4 bases and the J gene end by 5 bases; junction bases not matched to a gene: 8. From germline, CDR1 is MNHEY and CDR2 SVGAGI. The CDR3 loop spans 15 amino acids.

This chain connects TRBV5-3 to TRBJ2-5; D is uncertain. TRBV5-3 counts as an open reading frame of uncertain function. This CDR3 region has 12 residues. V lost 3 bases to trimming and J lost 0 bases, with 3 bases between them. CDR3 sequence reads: CARSYYQETQYF. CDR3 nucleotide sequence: TGTGCCAGAAGCTACTACCAAGAGACCCAGTACTTC.

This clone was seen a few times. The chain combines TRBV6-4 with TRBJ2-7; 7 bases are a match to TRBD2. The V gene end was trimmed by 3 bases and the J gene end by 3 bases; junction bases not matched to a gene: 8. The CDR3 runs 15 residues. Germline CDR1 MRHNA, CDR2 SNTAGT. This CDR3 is CASSESSGHGYEQYF. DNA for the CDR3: TGTGCCAGCAGTGAAAGTAGCGGGCATGGCTACGAGCAGTACTTC.

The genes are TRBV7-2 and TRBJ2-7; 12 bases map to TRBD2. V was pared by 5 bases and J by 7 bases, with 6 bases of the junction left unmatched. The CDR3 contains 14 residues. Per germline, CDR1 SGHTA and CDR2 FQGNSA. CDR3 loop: CASSKTSGREEQYF. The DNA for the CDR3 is TGTGCCAGCAGCAAGACTAGCGGGAGAGAAGAGCAGTACTTC. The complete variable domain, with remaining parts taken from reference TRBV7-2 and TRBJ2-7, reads GAGVSQSPSNKVTEKGKDVELRCDPISGHTALYWYRQSLGQGLEFLIYFQGNSAPDKSGLPSDRFSAERTGGSVSTLTIQRTQQEDSAVYLCASSKTSGREEQYFGPGTRLTVT.

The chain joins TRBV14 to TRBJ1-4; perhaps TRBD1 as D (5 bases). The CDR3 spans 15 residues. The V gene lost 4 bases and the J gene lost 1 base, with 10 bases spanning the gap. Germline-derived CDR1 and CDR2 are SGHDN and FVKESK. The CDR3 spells CASSPRAGTNEKLFF. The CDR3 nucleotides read TGTGCCAGCAGCCCCAGGGCGGGAACTAATGAAAAACTGTTTTTT.

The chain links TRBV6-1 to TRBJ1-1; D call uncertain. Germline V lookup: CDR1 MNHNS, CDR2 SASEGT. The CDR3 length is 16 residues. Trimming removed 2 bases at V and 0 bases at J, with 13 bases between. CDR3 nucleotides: TGTGCCAGCAGTGAAAGGGCAGGAGTAATGAACACTGAAGCTTTCTTT. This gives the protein CASSERAGVMNTEAFF.

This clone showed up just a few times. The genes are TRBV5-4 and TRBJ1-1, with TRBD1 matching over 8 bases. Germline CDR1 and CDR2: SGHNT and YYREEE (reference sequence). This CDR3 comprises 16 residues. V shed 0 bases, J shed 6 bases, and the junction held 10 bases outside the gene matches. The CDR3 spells CASSLAWTGRGAEAFF. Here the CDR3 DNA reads TGTGCCAGCAGCTTGGCCTGGACAGGGCGGGGGGCTGAAGCTTTCTTT.

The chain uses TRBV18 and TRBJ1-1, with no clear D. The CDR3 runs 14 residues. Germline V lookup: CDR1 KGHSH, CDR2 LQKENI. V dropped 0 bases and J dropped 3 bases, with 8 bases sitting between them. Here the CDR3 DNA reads TGTGCCAGCTCACCACCGGGGATGTACACTGAAGCTTTCTTT. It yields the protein CASSPPGMYTEAFF.

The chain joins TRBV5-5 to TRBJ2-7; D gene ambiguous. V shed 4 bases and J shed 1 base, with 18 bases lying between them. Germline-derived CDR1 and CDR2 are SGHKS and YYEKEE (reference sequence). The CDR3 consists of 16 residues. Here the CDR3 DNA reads TGTGCCAGCAGCCCACGGACGGTGGTGTCGTCCTACGAGCAGTACTTC. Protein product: CASSPRTVVSSYEQYF.

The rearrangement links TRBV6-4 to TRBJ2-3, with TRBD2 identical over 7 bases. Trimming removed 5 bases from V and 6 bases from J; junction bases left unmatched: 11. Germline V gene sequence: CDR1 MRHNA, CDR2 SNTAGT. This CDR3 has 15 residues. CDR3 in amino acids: CASSTSGKGADTQYF. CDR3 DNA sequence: TGTGCCAGCAGTACGAGCGGGAAAGGGGCGGATACGCAGTATTTT.

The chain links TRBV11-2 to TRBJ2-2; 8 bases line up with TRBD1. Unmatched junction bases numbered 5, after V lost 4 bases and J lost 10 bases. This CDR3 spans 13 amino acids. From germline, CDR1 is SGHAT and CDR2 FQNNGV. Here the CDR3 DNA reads TGTGCCAGCAGCTCCCAGGGGGCGGAGGAGCTGTTTTTT. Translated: CASSSQGAEELFF.

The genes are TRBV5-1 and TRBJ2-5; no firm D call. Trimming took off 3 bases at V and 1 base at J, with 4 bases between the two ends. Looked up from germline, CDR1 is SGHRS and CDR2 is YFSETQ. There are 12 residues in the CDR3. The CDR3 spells CASSYPQETQYF. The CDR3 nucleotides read TGCGCCAGCAGCTACCCCCAAGAGACCCAGTACTTC.

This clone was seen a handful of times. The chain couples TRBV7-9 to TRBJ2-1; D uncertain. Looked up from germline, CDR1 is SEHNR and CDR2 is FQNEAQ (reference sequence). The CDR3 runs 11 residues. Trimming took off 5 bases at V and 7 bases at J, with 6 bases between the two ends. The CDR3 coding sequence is TGTGCCAGCAGCGGATTGAATGAGCAGTTCTTC. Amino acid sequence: CASSGLNEQFF. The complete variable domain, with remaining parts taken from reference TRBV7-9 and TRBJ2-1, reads DTGVSQNPRHKITKRGQNVTFRCDPISEHNRLYWYRQTLGQGPEFLTYFQNEAQLEKSRLLSDRFSAERPKGSFSTLEIQRTEQGDSAMYLCASSGLNEQFFGPGTRLTVL.

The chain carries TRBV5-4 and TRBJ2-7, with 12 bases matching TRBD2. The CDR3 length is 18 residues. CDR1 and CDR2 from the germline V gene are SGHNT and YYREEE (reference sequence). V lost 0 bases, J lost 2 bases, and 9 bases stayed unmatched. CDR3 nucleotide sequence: TGTGCCAGCAGCTTGGGTCCTAGCGGGAGGGCCCCGACCTACGAGCAGTACTTC. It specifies CASSLGPSGRAPTYEQYF.

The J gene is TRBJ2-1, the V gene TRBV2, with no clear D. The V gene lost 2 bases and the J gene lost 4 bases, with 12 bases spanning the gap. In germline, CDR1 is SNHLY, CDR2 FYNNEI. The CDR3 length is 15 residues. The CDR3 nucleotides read TGTGCCAGCAGTGAAAATGCTGCGGTTTACAATGAGCAGTTCTTC. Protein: CASSENAAVYNEQFF.

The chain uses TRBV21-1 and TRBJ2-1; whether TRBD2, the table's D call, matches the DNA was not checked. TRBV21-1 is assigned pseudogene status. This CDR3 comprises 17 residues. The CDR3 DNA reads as TGTGCCAGCAGCAAAGTCTTTTGCGGGAGGGATTACAATGAGCAGTTCTTC. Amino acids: CASSKVFCGRDYNEQFF.

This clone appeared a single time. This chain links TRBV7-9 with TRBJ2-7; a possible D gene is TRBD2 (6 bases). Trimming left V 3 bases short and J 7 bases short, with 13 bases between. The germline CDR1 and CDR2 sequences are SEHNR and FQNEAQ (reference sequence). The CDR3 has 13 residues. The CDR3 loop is CASSLGRRQEQYF. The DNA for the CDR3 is TGTGCCAGCAGCTTGGGGAGGCGGCAGGAGCAGTACTTC.

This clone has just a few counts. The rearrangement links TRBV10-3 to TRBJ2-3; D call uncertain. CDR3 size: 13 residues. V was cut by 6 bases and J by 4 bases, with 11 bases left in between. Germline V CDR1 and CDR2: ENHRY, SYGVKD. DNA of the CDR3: TGTGCCATCAGCGTGGTGGGATCAGATACGCAGTATTTT. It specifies CAISVVGSDTQYF.

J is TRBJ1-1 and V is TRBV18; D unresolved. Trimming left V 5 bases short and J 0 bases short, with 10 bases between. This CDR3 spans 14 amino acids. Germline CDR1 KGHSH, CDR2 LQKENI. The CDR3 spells CASSITELNTEAFF. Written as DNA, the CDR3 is TGTGCCAGCTCAATCACAGAATTGAACACTGAAGCTTTCTTT. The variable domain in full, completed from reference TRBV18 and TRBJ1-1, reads NAGVMQNPRHLVRRRGQEARLRCSPMKGHSHVYWYRQLPEEGLKFMVYLQKENIIDESGMPKERFSAEFPKEGPSILRIQQVVRGDSAAYFCASSITELNTEAFFGQGTRLTVV.

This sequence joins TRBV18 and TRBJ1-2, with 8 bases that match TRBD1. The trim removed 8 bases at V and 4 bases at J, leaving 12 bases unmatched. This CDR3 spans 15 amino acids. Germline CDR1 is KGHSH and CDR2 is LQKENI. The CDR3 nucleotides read TGTGCCAGCACCCCGACAGGGGATAACGGCTATGGCTACACCTTC. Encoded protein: CASTPTGDNGYGYTF.

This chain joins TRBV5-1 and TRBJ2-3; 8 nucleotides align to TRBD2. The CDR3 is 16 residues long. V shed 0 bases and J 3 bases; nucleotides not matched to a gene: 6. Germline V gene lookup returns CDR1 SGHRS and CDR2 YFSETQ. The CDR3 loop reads CASSLGSGSGTDTQYF. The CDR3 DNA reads TGCGCCAGCAGCTTGGGGAGCGGGAGTGGGACAGATACGCAGTATTTT.

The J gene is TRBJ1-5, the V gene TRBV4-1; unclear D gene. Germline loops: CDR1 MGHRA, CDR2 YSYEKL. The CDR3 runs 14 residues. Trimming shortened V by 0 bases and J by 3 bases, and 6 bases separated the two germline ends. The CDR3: CASSQDGINQPQHF. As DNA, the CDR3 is TGCGCCAGCAGCCAAGATGGTATCAATCAGCCCCAGCATTTT.

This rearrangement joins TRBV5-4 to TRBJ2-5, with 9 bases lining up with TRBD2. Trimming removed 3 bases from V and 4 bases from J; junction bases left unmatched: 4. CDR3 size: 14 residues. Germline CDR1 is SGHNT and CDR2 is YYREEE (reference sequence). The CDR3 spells CASSSPLAGETQYF. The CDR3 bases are TGTGCCAGCAGCTCCCCACTAGCGGGAGAGACCCAGTACTTC.